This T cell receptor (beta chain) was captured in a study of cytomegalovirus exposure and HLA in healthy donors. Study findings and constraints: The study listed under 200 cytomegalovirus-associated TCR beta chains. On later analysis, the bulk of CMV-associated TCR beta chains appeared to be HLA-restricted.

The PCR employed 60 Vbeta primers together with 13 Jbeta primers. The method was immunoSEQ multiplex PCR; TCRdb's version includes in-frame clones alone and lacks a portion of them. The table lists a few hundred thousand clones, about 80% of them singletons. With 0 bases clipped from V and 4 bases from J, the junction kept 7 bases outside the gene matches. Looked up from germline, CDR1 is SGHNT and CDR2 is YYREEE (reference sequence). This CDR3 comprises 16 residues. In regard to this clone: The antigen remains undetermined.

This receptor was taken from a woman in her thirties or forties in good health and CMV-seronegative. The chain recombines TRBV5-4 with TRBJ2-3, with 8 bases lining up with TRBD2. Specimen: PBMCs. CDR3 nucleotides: TGTGCCAGCAGCTTGGGTGGACTAGCAAACGCAGATACGCAGTATTTT. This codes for CASSLGGLANADTQYF.